What follows are 22 T cell receptor beta chains derived from one specimen sequenced in a study of CD8 T cells in ankylosing spondylitis. Regarding the study as a whole: There was a TCR beta motif, made of 7 or 8 highly homologous variants, that appeared characteristic of ankylosing spondylitis blood.

Their cognate antigens are unknown. TCRdb ran MiXCR on the 5' RACE reads and lists one entry per CDR3 protein. The sample lists roughly 700,000 distinct CDR3 sequences, around 20% seen once, with about 20% in the top ten. The sample comprised blood, either unsorted or a sorted T cell fraction (not recorded which). These receptors came from a male donor with ankylosing spondylitis.

This clonotype has only a few counts. This rearrangement joins TRBV6-5 to TRBJ2-4; tentatively, D is TRBD1 or TRBD2 (6 bases each). CDR1 is MNHEY and CDR2 is SVGAGI in the germline V gene. The CDR3 sequence is 11 residues long. V was cut by 8 bases and J by 8 bases, with 10 bases left in between. CDR3 protein: CASQRGDIQYF. Here the CDR3 DNA reads TGTGCCAGCCAGAGGGGGGACATTCAGTACTTC.

The chain combines TRBV5-1 with TRBJ2-1; possibly TRBD2 for D (5 bases). The germline V and J ends were trimmed by 4 bases and 0 bases, with 17 bases remaining between them. Per germline, CDR1 SGHRS and CDR2 YFSETQ. The CDR3 totals 17 residues. CDR3 protein: CASSPGLGPFSYNEQFF. CDR3 nucleotide sequence: TGCGCCAGCAGCCCCGGACTGGGCCCTTTCTCCTACAATGAGCAGTTCTTC.

The chain recombines TRBV12-3 or TRBV12-4 with TRBJ1-5; 7 bases map to TRBD1. The CDR3 is 13 amino acids. V shed 7 bases, J shed 2 bases, and the junction held 2 bases outside the gene matches. CDR3 sequence reads: CASNGQGNQPQHF. DNA of the CDR3: TGTGCCAGCAACGGACAGGGCAATCAGCCCCAGCATTTT.

This chain connects TRBV11-2 to TRBJ2-2; a possible D gene is TRBD1 (6 bases). V was cut by 6 bases and J by 0 bases, with 17 bases left in between. Per the germline V gene, CDR1 is SGHAT and CDR2 is FQNNGV. The CDR3 length is 17 residues. The DNA for the CDR3 is TGTGCCAGCAGTTACGGGACACTCGGGCCGAACACCGGGGAGCTGTTTTTT. Its protein is CASSYGTLGPNTGELFF.

This clonotype was detected many times. The CDR3 DNA reads TGTGCCAGCAGCTTGGGCAGTGAGCAGTTCTTC. Translating it yields CASSLGSEQFF. The chain has TRBV11-2 and TRBJ2-1; D gene ambiguous. This CDR3 region has 11 residues. V was cut by 3 bases and J by 9 bases, with 6 bases left in between. CDR1 is SGHAT and CDR2 is FQNNGV in the germline V gene.

This chain joins TRBV11-1 and TRBJ1-6, with TRBD1 identical over 10 bases. The germline V gene encodes CDR1 SGHAT and CDR2 FQDESV (reference sequence). V lost 2 bases, J lost 9 bases, and 4 bases stayed unmatched. The CDR3 totals 15 residues. The CDR3 loop reads CASSLRDRGISPLHF. CDR3 bases: TGTGCCAGCAGCTTAAGGGACAGGGGAATTTCACCCCTCCACTTT.

The chain joins TRBV28 to TRBJ2-7; no definite D call. V was shortened by 4 bases and J by 5 bases, with 12 bases between the two germline ends. The CDR3 has 13 amino acids. The germline V gene encodes CDR1 MDHEN and CDR2 SYDVKM. The DNA for the CDR3 is TGTGCCAGCAGTTCCCTACTCCGGGACGAGCAGTACTTC. Encoded protein: CASSSLLRDEQYF. Variable domain in full (rest from reference TRBV28 and TRBJ2-7): DVKVTQSSRYLVKRTGEKVFLECVQDMDHENMFWYRQDPGLGLRLIYFSYDVKMKEKGDIPEGYSVSREKKERFSLILESASTNQTSMYLCASSSLLRDEQYFGPGTRLTVT.

The genes are TRBV7-6 and TRBJ1-4; D remains unclear. The V end was cut by 2 bases, the J end by 5 bases, with 12 bases between. The CDR3 is 15 residues long. Germline CDR1 is SGHVS and CDR2 is FNYEAQ. The CDR3 DNA sequence: TGTGCCAGCAGCTTACGGGGAGTACCGAATGAAAAACTGTTTTTT. This codes for CASSLRGVPNEKLFF.

The gene calls are TRBV4-3 and TRBJ2-7; D remains ambiguous. CDR1 is LGHNA and CDR2 is YSLEER in the germline V gene. This CDR3 has 15 residues. Trimming left V 2 bases short and J 2 bases short, with 13 bases between. The CDR3 sequence: CASSQNTDLPYEQYF. The CDR3 bases are TGCGCCAGCAGCCAAAACACGGACCTTCCCTACGAGCAGTACTTC.

This CDR3 reads CSARDVMSSYNEQFF. The DNA for the CDR3 is TGCAGTGCTAGGGACGTGATGAGCTCCTACAATGAGCAGTTCTTC. The rearrangement links TRBV20-1 to TRBJ2-1; D unclear. The CDR3 runs 15 residues. The V end was cut by 3 bases, the J end by 0 bases, with 12 bases between. Germline loops: CDR1 DFQATT, CDR2 SNEGSKA (reference sequence).

This clonotype was counted between two and nine times. The V call is TRBV28, the J call TRBJ2-3, with 7 nucleotides matching TRBD2. J lost 2 bases, V lost 1 base, and 9 bases had no gene match. Germline assignment: CDR1 MDHEN and CDR2 SYDVKM. CDR3 length equals 17 residues. CDR3 bases: TGTGCCAGCAGTTTATTGGCGGGAGCCACCAACACAGATACGCAGTATTTT. Its protein is CASSLLAGATNTDTQYF.

This clonotype was counted a few times. The chain employs TRBV5-6 and TRBJ2-1; TRBD2 aligns across 8 bases. CDR1 is SGHDT, CDR2 YYEEEE, per germline. This CDR3 contains 17 residues. The trim removed 3 bases at V and 4 bases at J, leaving 12 bases unmatched. This chain's CDR3 is CASSWGTSGGVYNEQFF. The CDR3 DNA is TGTGCCAGCAGCTGGGGCACTAGCGGAGGGGTTTACAATGAGCAGTTCTTC.

The chain joins TRBV12-3 or TRBV12-4 to TRBJ1-5; D unresolved. V shed 2 bases and J shed 0 bases, with 8 bases lying between them. The CDR3 has 15 residues. The CDR3: CASSLRGSSNQPQHF. The CDR3 coding sequence is TGTGCCAGCAGTTTACGGGGAAGTAGCAATCAGCCCCAGCATTTT.

This clonotype turned up a few times. The chain joins TRBV12-3 or TRBV12-4 to TRBJ1-1; TRBD1 aligns across 8 bases. V gave up 6 bases and J gave up 3 bases; unmatched junction bases: 9. The CDR3 is 15 residues long. The CDR3 coding sequence is TGTGCCAGCAGGGGGTCTAACAGGGGGGACACTGAAGCTTTCTTT. Protein product: CASRGSNRGDTEAFF.

In this sample, this clonotype turned up a few times. This chain uses TRBV7-2 with TRBJ1-5; D is uncertain. This CDR3 has 13 amino acids. Germline-derived CDR1 and CDR2 are SGHTA and FQGNSA. Between the trimmed V and J ends, which lost 1 base and 6 bases, there was a span of 7 bases. The CDR3 DNA is TGTGCCAGCAGCTTAGGGATGGCTCAGCCCCAGCATTTT. It codes for CASSLGMAQPQHF. The variable domain in full, with the rest retrieved from reference TRBV7-2 and TRBJ1-5, is GAGVSQSPSNKVTEKGKDVELRCDPISGHTALYWYRQSLGQGLEFLIYFQGNSAPDKSGLPSDRFSAERTGGSVSTLTIQRTQQEDSAVYLCASSLGMAQPQHFGDGTRLSIL.

This clonotype occurred a few times. The rearrangement joins TRBV10-3 to TRBJ1-1; D gene unclear. The CDR3 length is 12 residues. CDR1 ENHRY and CDR2 SYGVKD come from the germline V gene. Trimming removed 5 bases at V and 3 bases at J, with 7 bases between. The CDR3 DNA sequence: TGTGCCATCAGTCCAAGGGACACTGAAGCTTTCTTT. This encodes CAISPRDTEAFF.

The chain's CDR3 is CSARGGAGGTGELFF. In DNA, the CDR3 is TGCAGTGCTAGAGGGGGGGCAGGGGGCACCGGGGAGCTGTTTTTT. The gene calls are TRBV20-1 and TRBJ2-2, with D maybe TRBD1 (7 bases). CDR3 length: 15 amino acids. With 1 base removed from V and 4 bases from J, the gap between germline ends came to 13 bases. CDR1 is DFQATT and CDR2 is SNEGSKA in the germline V gene (reference sequence).

The genes are TRBV6-1 and TRBJ2-2, with 14 positions matching TRBD2. CDR3 length: 17 amino acids. Losses at the gene ends were 6 bases for V and 6 bases for J; bases not matched to a gene: 9. Germline CDR1 is MNHNS and CDR2 is SASEGT. CDR3 DNA sequence: TGTGCCAGCAGCCGCAAAGGGACTAGCGGGAGTGCCGGGGAGCTGTTTTTT. Translation gives CASSRKGTSGSAGELFF.

The chain couples TRBV12-3 or TRBV12-4 to TRBJ2-1; the D gene is possibly TRBD1 (6 bases). V lost 1 base, J lost 9 bases, and 10 bases lay in between. The CDR3 consists of 13 residues. The CDR3 sequence is CASSLVKGVEQFF. As DNA, the CDR3 is TGTGCCAGCAGTTTAGTTAAGGGGGTTGAGCAGTTCTTC.

This chain connects TRBV12-3 or TRBV12-4 to TRBJ1-2, with 7 bases lining up with TRBD1. The CDR3 loop spans 12 amino acids. Losses at the gene ends were 10 bases for V and 3 bases for J; bases not matched to a gene: 5. CDR3 coding DNA: TGTGCCATTGGACAGGCTTACTATGGCTACACCTTC. Amino acids: CAIGQAYYGYTF.

This clonotype was observed a few times. This chain joins TRBV7-9 and TRBJ2-6, with a weak D call TRBD1 (6 bases). The CDR3 extends over 16 amino acids. V lost 5 bases and J lost 2, with 13 bases in between. Germline V CDR1 and CDR2: SEHNR, FQNEAQ (reference sequence). CDR3 amino acids: CASSSRTAAGANVLTF. The CDR3 DNA reads as TGTGCCAGCAGCAGTCGGACAGCTGCTGGGGCCAACGTCCTGACTTTC.

The genes are TRBV5-1 and TRBJ2-5; possibly TRBD1 or TRBD2 for D (6 bases each). V lost 0 bases and J lost 2, with 14 bases in between. The CDR3 sequence is 16 residues long. Germline lookup yields CDR1 SGHRS and CDR2 YFSETQ. The CDR3: CASSLVQGGRQETQYF. CDR3 DNA: TGCGCCAGCAGCTTGGTACAGGGAGGAAGGCAAGAGACCCAGTACTTC.